This TCR beta chain was captured by sequencing in a study of T cell clonotyping in hematopoietic cell transplantation. Recipients were bled about 28 days pretransplant and at posttransplant days 30, 100, 180. Sequencing used immunoSEQ multiplex PCR; TCRdb keeps in-frame clones, though not all of them. Altogether 11,000 to 15,000 clones are present, roughly 94% being singletons, with the ten largest covering 4.5%. The CDR3 extends over 11 amino acids. Germline CDR1 is DFQATT and CDR2 is SNEGSKA (reference sequence). V lost 3 bases and J lost 7, with 7 bases in between. Study-level findings and limits: Recipient TCR diversity dropped after transplant; expanded clonotypes rose from day 30 to 180. At the given depth, recipient repertoires were over 95% de novo clonotypes.

This clone appeared once. The target antigen is unknown. The chain uses TRBV20-1 and TRBJ2-1; no reliable D call. Material: PBMCs, obtained 30 days after allogeneic stem cell transplant. The clonotype comes from a male patient aged 55-69 years who had an allogeneic stem cell transplant from an unrelated donor, so the T cells may come from the graft donor. Some clones in this sample may be carry-over from other donors' samples. The CDR3 DNA reads as TGCAGTGCTAGCGAAGTTAATGAGCAGTTCTTC. This sequence encodes CSASEVNEQFF.